A selection of T cell receptor beta chains follows, all from one sample in a study of OX40 agonist ivuxolimab in advanced cancers. Only in-frame clones appear in the TCRdb table, and some are missing; sequencing was by immunoSEQ multiplex PCR. The repertoire includes roughly 20,000 clones, roughly 88% of them detected once, and less than 65% sits in the top ten. Sequenced material: CD4+ or CD8+ T cells sorted from blood, taken in a trial of the OX40 agonist ivuxolimab. These receptors were obtained from an adult with an advanced solid tumor such as melanoma, head and neck, liver or kidney cancer. The CDR3 runs from the conserved cysteine through the conserved F or W. The D gene is left open where the match is weak. A clone size is listed for some rows: how often the clone was seen (once, few, many), or a class if it is expanded.

-,-,TRBJ1-5,TRBV5-1,TGCGCCAGCAGCTTAACCGGGGGCCTCAATCAGCCCCAGCATTTT,CASSLTGGLNQPQHF
-,-,TRBJ2-5,TRBV7-3,TGTGCCAGCAGCCTGGACATCCGAGAGACCCAGTACTTC,CASSLDIRETQYF
TRBD2,-,TRBJ2-7,TRBV4-1,TGCGCCAGCAGCCAAGATACGGGAGGAGGCGAGCAGTACTTC,CASSQDTGGGEQYF
-,once,TRBJ1-4,TRBV4-1,TGCGCCAGCAGCCAAGGACCGGGACGGAGTAATGAAAAACTGTTTTTT,CASSQGPGRSNEKLFF
TRBD1,medium-sized,TRBJ1-2,TRBV15,TGTGCCACCAGCCCCTTAGCCCCCCGGGACAGGGGCTATGGCTACACCTTC,CATSPLAPRDRGYGYTF
-,-,TRBJ2-2,TRBV29-1,TGCAGCGGGCATGGTAACACCGGGGAGCTGTTTTTT,CSGHGNTGELFF
-,-,TRBJ2-2,TRBV6-6,TGTGCCAGCAGCGTGGTCGGGGAGCTGTTTTTT,CASSVVGELFF
TRBD1,-,TRBJ2-7,TRBV4-2,TGTGCCAGCAGCCAAGATCTAGGGGGCAGCTACGAGCAGTACTTC,CASSQDLGGSYEQYF
TRBD2,-,TRBJ2-1,TRBV13,TGTGCCAGCAGCCATTCGACTAGCGGCCCCTACAATGAGCAGTTCTTC,CASSHSTSGPYNEQFF
-,-,TRBJ1-3,TRBV29-1,TGCAGCGTTGAAATCGGAACTGGAAACACCATATATTTT,CSVEIGTGNTIYF
-,-,TRBJ2-5,TRBV12-2,TGTGCAAGTCGCTTAGCGTTACCCCCCTCCGGACGGGGAGGCCAAGAGACCCAGTACTTC,CASRLALPPSGRGGQETQYF
-,-,TRBJ1-1,TRBV27,TGTGCCAGCAGTGTAAAAGCGTTATTGACTGGGACTGAAGCTTTCTTT,CASSVKALLTGTEAFF
-,-,TRBJ2-7,TRBV18,TGTGCCAGCTCACCAATAAGGGAGTCCTACGAGCAGTACTTC,CASSPIRESYEQYF
-,-,TRBJ2-1,TRBV14,TGTGCCAGCAGCCCGGAAAACAGGGCGGGTGAGCAGTTCTTC,CASSPENRAGEQFF
-,-,TRBJ2-5,TRBV11-2,TGTGCCAGCAGCTTCGGGGGGCTGTTAGAGACCCAGTACTTC,CASSFGGLLETQYF
-,-,TRBJ1-1,TRBV27,TGTGCCAGCAGTGTGGGGTCGAACACTGAAGCTTTCTTT,CASSVGSNTEAFF
-,-,TRBJ1-4,TRBV7-9,TGTGCCAGCAGCCCTAAAACAGGGTCGGTTGGAAAACTGTTTTTT,CASSPKTGSVGKLFF